A selection of T cell receptor beta chains follows, all from one sample in a study of blood T cell repertoires in COVID-19. Clones were read by immunoSEQ multiplex PCR, and TCRdb kept only the in-frame ones, dropping some. Among approximately 210,000 clones listed, about four fifths were seen once. The specimen sequenced was peripheral blood. The source of these receptors is a woman aged 40 to 50 with acute or convalescent COVID-19. Both conserved end residues are part of each CDR3. The D gene is left open where the match is weak. Size is stated for part of the rows, as once, few or many counts, or as a class when the clone is expanded.

j_call clone_size d_call v_call cdr3_aa cdr3_nt
TRBJ2-1 NA TRBD1 TRBV5-1 CASSLTAGQGARWNEQFF TGCGCCAGCAGCTTGACCGCCGGACAGGGGGCTCGGTGGAATGAGCAGTTCTTC
TRBJ1-6 NA TRBD1 TRBV7-2 CASSPRTGGSSPLHF TGTGCCAGCAGCCCTAGGACAGGGGGGAGCTCACCCCTCCACTTT
TRBJ1-1 once NA TRBV6-5 CASSWGTMNTEAFF TGTGCCAGCAGTTGGGGCACCATGAACACTGAAGCTTTCTTT
TRBJ2-7 NA NA TRBV27 CASSPVPGRSEQYF TGTGCCAGCAGTCCGGTCCCTGGGCGCAGCGAGCAGTACTTC
TRBJ2-4 NA TRBD1 TRBV5-1 CASSLGSGTGLMAAKNIQYF TGCGCCAGCAGCTTGGGCTCCGGGACAGGGTTAATGGCAGCCAAAAACATTCAGTACTTC
TRBJ2-7 NA TRBD2 TRBV19 CASSSSGIEQYF TGTGCCAGTAGTTCTAGCGGGATCGAGCAGTACTTC
TRBJ1-2 once NA TRBV12-3/TRBV12-4 CASSFGGYGYTF TGTGCCAGCAGTTTCGGAGGCTACGGCTACACCTTC
TRBJ2-7 NA TRBD1 TRBV3-1/TRBV3-2 CASSKGQVYEQYF TGTGCCAGCAGCAAAGGACAGGTCTACGAGCAGTACTTC
TRBJ2-7 NA TRBD2 TRBV2 CASTRTSTTYEQYF TGTGCCAGCACAAGGACTAGCACGACCTACGAGCAGTACTTC
TRBJ2-3 NA NA TRBV5-8 CASSSRSVYTQYF TGTGCCAGCAGCTCCCGAAGCGTGTATACGCAGTATTTT
TRBJ1-4 NA NA TRBV7-8 CASSLASRGVEKLFF TGTGCCAGCAGCTTAGCGTCCAGGGGTGTTGAAAAACTGTTTTTT
TRBJ2-1 once TRBD2 TRBV29-1 CSVVSGTNGTKSSYNEQFF TGCAGCGTTGTATCTGGGACTAACGGAACTAAGAGCTCCTACAATGAGCAGTTCTTC
TRBJ1-5 once TRBD1 TRBV10-3 CAISRRPGTDNQPQHF TGTGCCATCAGCCGTAGACCGGGGACAGACAATCAGCCCCAGCATTTT
TRBJ2-7 NA TRBD2 TRBV6-4 CASSRLAGAYEQYF TGTGCCAGCAGCCGACTAGCGGGAGCATACGAGCAGTACTTC
TRBJ1-1 NA TRBD1 TRBV5-1 CASSLGTGSNTEAFF TGCGCCAGCAGTTTGGGGACAGGTTCGAACACTGAAGCTTTCTTT
TRBJ1-1 few TRBD1 TRBV2 CASSTTGGTTEAFF TGTGCCAGCAGTACCACAGGGGGAACCACTGAAGCTTTCTTT